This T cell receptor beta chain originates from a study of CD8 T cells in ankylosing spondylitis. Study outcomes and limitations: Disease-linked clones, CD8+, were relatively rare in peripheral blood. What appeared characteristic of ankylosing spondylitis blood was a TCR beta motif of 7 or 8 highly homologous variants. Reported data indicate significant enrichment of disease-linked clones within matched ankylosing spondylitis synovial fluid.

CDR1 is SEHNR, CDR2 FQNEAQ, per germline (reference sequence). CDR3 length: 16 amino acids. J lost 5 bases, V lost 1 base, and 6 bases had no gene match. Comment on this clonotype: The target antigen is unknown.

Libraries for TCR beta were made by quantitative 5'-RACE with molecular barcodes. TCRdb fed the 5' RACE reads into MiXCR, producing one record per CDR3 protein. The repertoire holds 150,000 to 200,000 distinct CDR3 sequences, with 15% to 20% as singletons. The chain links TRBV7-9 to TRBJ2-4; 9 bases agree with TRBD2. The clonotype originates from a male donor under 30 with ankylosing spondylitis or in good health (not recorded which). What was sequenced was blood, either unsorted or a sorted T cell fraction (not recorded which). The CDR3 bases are TGTGCCAGCAGCTTAGGGGCGGGAGGGCCCCAAAACATTCAGTACTTC. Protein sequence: CASSLGAGGPQNIQYF.